This is a list of T cell receptor beta chains from one sample in a study of blood T cells in healthy people across ages. TCRdb used MiXCR to reprocess the 5' RACE reads, holding one entry per CDR3 protein. The repertoire has 800,000 to 900,000 distinct CDR3 sequences, 62% of them found once; the top ten carry around a quarter. Sequencing used blood. Source of these receptors: a man aged 30-40 years in good health. The CDR3 runs from the conserved cysteine through the conserved F or W. D genes are given only for firm matches. Expanded clones are given a class, and other clones once, few, many or no size at all.

abundance,v_gene,j_gene,d_gene,CDR3aa,CDR3nt
-,TRBV3-1,TRBJ1-6,-,CASSLRGSFNSPLHF,TGTGCCAGCAGCCTTCGGGGAAGCTTTAATTCACCCCTCCACTTT
-,TRBV7-2,TRBJ2-1,-,CASSFGYGVEVGNEQFF,TGTGCCAGCAGCTTCGGCTATGGGGTTGAGGTGGGCAATGAGCAGTTCTTC
once,TRBV20-1,TRBJ2-1,-,CSARKANSYNEQFF,TGCAGTGCAAGAAAAGCAAACTCCTACAATGAGCAGTTCTTC
few,TRBV5-1,TRBJ2-1,TRBD2,CASSHQRGDNEQFF,TGCGCCAGCAGCCATCAGCGGGGGGACAATGAGCAGTTCTTC
few,TRBV10-3,TRBJ1-6,-,CAISVRTASDSPLHF,TGTGCCATCAGTGTAAGGACAGCCTCTGATTCACCCCTCCACTTT
-,TRBV12-3/TRBV12-4,TRBJ2-7,TRBD2,CASSLALAGENYEQYF,TGTGCCAGCAGTTTAGCGCTAGCGGGGGAGAACTACGAGCAGTACTTC
few,TRBV4-2,TRBJ2-3,-,CASSQVDRNTDTQYF,TGTGCCAGCAGCCAAGTTGACAGAAACACAGATACGCAGTATTTT
few,TRBV4-3,TRBJ2-1,TRBD2,CASSLIAGGLSNEQFF,TGCGCCAGCAGCCTAATAGCGGGGGGGCTATCCAATGAGCAGTTCTTC
few,TRBV7-9,TRBJ2-7,TRBD2,CASRTSGEYEQYF,TGTGCCAGCAGAACTAGCGGGGAATACGAGCAGTACTTC
many,TRBV7-9,TRBJ2-3,-,CASSSTTDTQYF,TGTGCCAGCAGCTCAACCACAGATACGCAGTATTTT
-,TRBV10-3,TRBJ2-4,-,CAIRDPGVQYF,TGTGCCATCAGGGACCCGGGTGTGCAGTACTTC
-,TRBV2,TRBJ2-3,TRBD2,CASRAISGGPQGTQYF,TGTGCCAGCAGGGCTATTAGCGGGGGCCCCCAGGGTACGCAGTATTTT
-,TRBV4-2,TRBJ1-4,-,CASSQEREKLFF,TGTGCCAGCAGCCAAGAACGTGAAAAACTGTTTTTT
once,TRBV3-1,TRBJ2-1,TRBD2,CASSFLVTSGGYNEQFF,TGTGCCAGCAGCTTTCTAGTAACTAGCGGGGGATACAATGAGCAGTTCTTC
-,TRBV28,TRBJ2-1,-,CASSTPREQFF,TGTGCCAGCAGCACCCCCAGGGAGCAGTTCTTC
-,TRBV7-2,TRBJ1-5,TRBD1,CASSQAGTGVNQPQHF,TGTGCCAGCAGCCAGGCGGGTACAGGGGTCAATCAGCCCCAGCATTTT
-,TRBV29-1,TRBJ1-1,TRBD1,CSVQGARGSEAFF,TGCAGCGTGCAGGGGGCGAGAGGCTCTGAAGCTTTCTTT
-,TRBV6-5,TRBJ1-1,-,CASSPLRGEAFF,TGTGCCAGCAGTCCCTTGCGCGGGGAAGCTTTCTTT
-,TRBV7-6,TRBJ2-4,-,CASSLLRPHGGGGEQYF,TGTGCCAGCAGCTTACTCCGGCCCCATGGGGGAGGGGGTGAGCAGTACTTC
-,TRBV20-1,TRBJ2-5,TRBD2,CSASASGGGKTQYF,TGCAGTGCTAGTGCTAGCGGGGGCGGAAAGACCCAGTACTTC
-,TRBV20-1,TRBJ1-2,-,CSARDGAGPNYGYTF,TGCAGTGCTAGAGATGGGGCAGGTCCTAACTATGGCTACACCTTC
-,TRBV4-3,TRBJ1-1,-,CASSQEGSEAFF,TGCGCCAGCAGCCAAGAAGGGAGTGAAGCTTTCTTT
-,TRBV20-1,TRBJ2-7,-,CSAGPGTVDYEQYF,TGCAGTGCTGGTCCAGGGACGGTAGACTACGAGCAGTACTTC
-,TRBV6-5,TRBJ1-1,-,CASRARRTANTEAFF,TGTGCCAGCAGGGCCCGACGGACGGCGAACACTGAAGCTTTCTTT
once,TRBV7-2,TRBJ1-4,-,CASSSYPRPNDEKLFF,TGTGCCAGCAGCTCCTACCCCCGGCCCAATGATGAAAAACTGTTTTTT
-,TRBV7-3,TRBJ2-1,-,CASSLNGGREPYNEQFF,TGTGCCAGCAGCTTAAATGGGGGGCGAGAACCCTACAATGAGCAGTTCTTC
-,TRBV20-1,TRBJ2-1,TRBD2,CSARPTSGSYNEQFF,TGCAGTGCTAGACCGACTAGCGGAAGCTACAATGAGCAGTTCTTC
-,TRBV29-1,TRBJ2-5,-,CSVEDQGETQYF,TGCAGCGTTGAAGACCAGGGCGAGACCCAGTACTTC
-,TRBV4-3,TRBJ1-2,-,CASSQDTGHSREGYTF,TGCGCCAGCAGCCAGGATACGGGACACTCCCGCGAGGGCTACACCTTC
-,TRBV4-3,TRBJ2-4,-,CASSQDEAGNIQYF,TGCGCCAGCAGCCAAGATGAGGCAGGGAACATTCAGTACTTC
-,TRBV29-1,TRBJ2-7,TRBD2,CSVYSGLGALEQYF,TGCAGCGTTTACTCGGGACTAGGGGCGCTCGAGCAGTACTTC
-,TRBV27,TRBJ1-1,-,CASAIASFGSMNTEAFF,TGTGCCAGCGCAATAGCCTCATTCGGCAGCATGAACACTGAAGCTTTCTTT
once,TRBV7-2,TRBJ2-1,TRBD2,CASSFLRGDNEQFF,TGTGCCAGCAGCTTCCTGCGGGGGGACAATGAGCAGTTCTTC
-,TRBV20-1,TRBJ2-7,TRBD1,CSARDPSSQGMSYEQYF,TGCAGTGCTAGAGATCCCTCTTCACAGGGGATGAGCTACGAGCAGTACTTC
once,TRBV20-1,TRBJ2-3,TRBD1,CSARLTGAGDTQYF,TGCAGTGCTAGACTAACAGGGGCGGGAGATACGCAGTATTTT
-,TRBV6-5,TRBJ1-2,-,CASSYSGEGYTF,TGTGCCAGCAGCTACTCAGGGGAAGGCTACACCTTC
-,TRBV7-3,TRBJ1-6,-,CASSPGAQNSPLHF,TGTGCCAGCAGCCCCGGGGCCCAGAATTCACCCCTCCACTTT
-,TRBV29-1,TRBJ2-1,TRBD1,CSVLPRGRRSYNEQFF,TGCAGCGTTCTTCCCAGGGGGCGCAGGTCCTACAATGAGCAGTTCTTC
few,TRBV6-5,TRBJ2-1,-,CASSYGQYNEQFF,TGTGCCAGCAGTTATGGACAGTACAATGAGCAGTTCTTC
few,TRBV12-3/TRBV12-4,TRBJ2-5,TRBD1,CASSSGQGVKTQYF,TGTGCCAGCAGTTCGGGACAGGGTGTAAAGACCCAGTACTTC